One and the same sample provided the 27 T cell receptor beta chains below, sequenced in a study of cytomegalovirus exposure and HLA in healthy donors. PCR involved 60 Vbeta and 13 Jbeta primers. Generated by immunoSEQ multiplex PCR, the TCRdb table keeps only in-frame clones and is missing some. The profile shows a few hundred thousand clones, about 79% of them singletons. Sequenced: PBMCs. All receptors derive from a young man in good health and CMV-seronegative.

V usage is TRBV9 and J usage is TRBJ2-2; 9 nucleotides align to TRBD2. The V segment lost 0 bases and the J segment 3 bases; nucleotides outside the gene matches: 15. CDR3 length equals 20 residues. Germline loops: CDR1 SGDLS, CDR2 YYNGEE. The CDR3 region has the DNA TGTGCCAGCAGCGTAGAAGGACTAGCGCCACGCTATCGGGACACCGGGGAGCTGTTTTTT. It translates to CASSVEGLAPRYRDTGELFF.

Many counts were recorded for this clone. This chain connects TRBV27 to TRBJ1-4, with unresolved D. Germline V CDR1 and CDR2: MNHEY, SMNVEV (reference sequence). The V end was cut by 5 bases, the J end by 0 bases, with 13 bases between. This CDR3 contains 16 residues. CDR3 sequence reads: CASSLMRAPTNEKLFF. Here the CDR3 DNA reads TGTGCCAGCAGTCTAATGAGAGCCCCAACTAATGAAAAACTGTTTTTT.

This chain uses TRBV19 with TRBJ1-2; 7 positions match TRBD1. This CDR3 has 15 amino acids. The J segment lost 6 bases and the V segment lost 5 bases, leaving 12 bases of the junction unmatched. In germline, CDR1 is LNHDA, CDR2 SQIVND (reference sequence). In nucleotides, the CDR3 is TGTGCCAGTAGTCCATTGACAGGGTCGAGCCATGGCTACACCTTC. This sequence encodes CASSPLTGSSHGYTF.

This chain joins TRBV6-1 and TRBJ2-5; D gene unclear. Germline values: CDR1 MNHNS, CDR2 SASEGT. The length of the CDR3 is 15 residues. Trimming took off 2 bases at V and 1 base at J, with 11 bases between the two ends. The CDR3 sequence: CASSESIGVQETQYF. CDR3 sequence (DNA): TGTGCCAGCAGTGAATCAATAGGAGTCCAAGAGACCCAGTACTTC.

This CDR3 reads CASSLGLAGGDGELFF. CDR3 bases: TGTGCCAGCAGCTTAGGGTTAGCGGGGGGCGACGGGGAGCTGTTTTTT. V is TRBV7-2 and J is TRBJ2-2, with 10 positions matching TRBD2. CDR3 length: 16 amino acids. In germline, CDR1 is SGHTA, CDR2 FQGNSA. Losses at the gene ends were 1 base for V and 7 bases for J; bases not matched to a gene: 6.

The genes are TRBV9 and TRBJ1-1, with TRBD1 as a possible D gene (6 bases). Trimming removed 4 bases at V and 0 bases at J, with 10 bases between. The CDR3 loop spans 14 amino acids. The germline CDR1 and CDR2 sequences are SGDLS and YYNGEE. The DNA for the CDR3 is TGTGCCAGCAGCTTCACAGGGATGAACACTGAAGCTTTCTTT. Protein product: CASSFTGMNTEAFF.

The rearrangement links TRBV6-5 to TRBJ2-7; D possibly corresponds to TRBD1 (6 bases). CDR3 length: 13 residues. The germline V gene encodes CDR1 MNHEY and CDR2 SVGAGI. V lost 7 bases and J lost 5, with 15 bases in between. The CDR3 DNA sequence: TGTGCCAGCAAGGGTATTACAGGGAACGAGCAGTACTTC. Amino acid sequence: CASKGITGNEQYF.

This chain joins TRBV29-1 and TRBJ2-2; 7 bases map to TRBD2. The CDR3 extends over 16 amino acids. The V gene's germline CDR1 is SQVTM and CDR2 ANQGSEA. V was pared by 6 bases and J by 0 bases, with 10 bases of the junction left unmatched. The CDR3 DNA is TGCAGCGTCACGGGAGGACCCCGAGCGAACACCGGGGAGCTGTTTTTT. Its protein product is CSVTGGPRANTGELFF.

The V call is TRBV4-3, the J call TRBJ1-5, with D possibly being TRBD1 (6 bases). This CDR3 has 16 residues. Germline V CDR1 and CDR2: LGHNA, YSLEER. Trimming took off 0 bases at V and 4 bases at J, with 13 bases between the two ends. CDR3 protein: CASSQDGGGSNQPQHF. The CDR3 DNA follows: TGCGCCAGCAGCCAAGATGGGGGGGGCTCTAATCAGCCCCAGCATTTT.

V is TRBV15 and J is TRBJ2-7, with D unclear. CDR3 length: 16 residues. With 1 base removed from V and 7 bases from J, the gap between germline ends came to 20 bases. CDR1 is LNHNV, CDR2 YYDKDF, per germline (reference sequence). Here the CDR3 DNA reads TGTGCCACCAGCAGAGCGCTCGCTAGTTTAGGTCAAGAGCAGTACTTC. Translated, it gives CATSRALASLGQEQYF.

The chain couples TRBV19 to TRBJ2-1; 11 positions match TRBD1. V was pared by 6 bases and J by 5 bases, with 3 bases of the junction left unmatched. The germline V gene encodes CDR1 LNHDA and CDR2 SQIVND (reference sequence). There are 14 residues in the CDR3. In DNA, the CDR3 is TGTGCCAGTAGGGACAGGGGGCACAACAATGAGCAGTTCTTC. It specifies CASRDRGHNNEQFF.

CDR3 amino acids: CATLASGEDTQYF. The CDR3 nucleotides read TGTGCCACGCTCGCTAGCGGGGAGGATACGCAGTATTTT. V gene TRBV27 combines with J gene TRBJ2-3; 9 positions match TRBD2. Germline V lookup: CDR1 MNHEY, CDR2 SMNVEV (reference sequence). Trimming took 10 bases from V and 6 from J; bases not matched to a gene: 8. CDR3 size: 13 residues.

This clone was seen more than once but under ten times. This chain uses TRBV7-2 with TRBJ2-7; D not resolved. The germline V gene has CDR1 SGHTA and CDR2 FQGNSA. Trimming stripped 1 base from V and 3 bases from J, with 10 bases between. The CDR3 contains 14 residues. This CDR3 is CASSLDSRYYEQYF. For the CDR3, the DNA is TGTGCCAGCAGCTTAGACAGCAGATACTACGAGCAGTACTTC. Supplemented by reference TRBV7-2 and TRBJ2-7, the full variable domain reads GAGVSQSPSNKVTEKGKDVELRCDPISGHTALYWYRQSLGQGLEFLIYFQGNSAPDKSGLPSDRFSAERTGGSVSTLTIQRTQQEDSAVYLCASSLDSRYYEQYFGPGTRLTVT.

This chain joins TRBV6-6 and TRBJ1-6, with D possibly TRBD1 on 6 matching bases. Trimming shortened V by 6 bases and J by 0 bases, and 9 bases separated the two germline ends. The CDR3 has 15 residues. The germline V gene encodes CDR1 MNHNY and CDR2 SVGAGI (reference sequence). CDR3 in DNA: TGTGCCAGCAGGCAGGACAGCTCCTATAATTCACCCCTCCACTTT. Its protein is CASRQDSSYNSPLHF.

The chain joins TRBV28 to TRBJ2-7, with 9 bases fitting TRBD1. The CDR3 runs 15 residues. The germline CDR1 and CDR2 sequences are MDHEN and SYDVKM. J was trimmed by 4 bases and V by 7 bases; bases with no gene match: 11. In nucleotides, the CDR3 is TGTGCCAGCACAACGGGACAGGGCCGTGGTTACGAGCAGTACTTC. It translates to CASTTGQGRGYEQYF.

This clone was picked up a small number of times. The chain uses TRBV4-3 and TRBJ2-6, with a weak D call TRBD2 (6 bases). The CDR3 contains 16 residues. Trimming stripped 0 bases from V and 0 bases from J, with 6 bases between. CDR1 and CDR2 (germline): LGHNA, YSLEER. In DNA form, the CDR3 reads TGCGCCAGCAGCCAAGAGGGGGGCTCTGGGGCCAACGTCCTGACTTTC. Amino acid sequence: CASSQEGGSGANVLTF.

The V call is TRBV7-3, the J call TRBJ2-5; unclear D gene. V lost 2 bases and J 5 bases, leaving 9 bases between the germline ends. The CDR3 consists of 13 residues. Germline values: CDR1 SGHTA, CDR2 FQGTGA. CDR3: CASSLENEETQYF. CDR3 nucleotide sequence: TGTGCCAGCAGCTTAGAGAACGAGGAGACCCAGTACTTC.

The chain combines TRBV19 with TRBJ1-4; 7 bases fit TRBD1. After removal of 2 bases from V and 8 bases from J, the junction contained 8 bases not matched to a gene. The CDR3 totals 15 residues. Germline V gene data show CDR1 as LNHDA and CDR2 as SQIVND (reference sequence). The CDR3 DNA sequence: TGTGCCAGTAGTATACCGGATGGGACAGCCGAAAAACTGTTTTTT. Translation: CASSIPDGTAEKLFF.

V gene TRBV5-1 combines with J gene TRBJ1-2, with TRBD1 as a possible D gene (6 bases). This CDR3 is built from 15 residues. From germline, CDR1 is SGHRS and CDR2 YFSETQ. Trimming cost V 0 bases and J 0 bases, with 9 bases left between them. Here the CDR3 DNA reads TGCGCCAGCAGCTTGGGACAGGCACCTAACTATGGCTACACCTTC. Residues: CASSLGQAPNYGYTF.

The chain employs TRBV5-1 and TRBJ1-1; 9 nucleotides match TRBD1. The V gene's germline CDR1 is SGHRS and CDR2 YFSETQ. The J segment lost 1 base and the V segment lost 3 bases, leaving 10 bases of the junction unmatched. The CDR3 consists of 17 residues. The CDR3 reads CASSSITGGASNTEAFF. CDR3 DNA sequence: TGCGCCAGCAGCTCAATAACAGGGGGCGCCTCGAACACTGAAGCTTTCTTT.

DNA of the CDR3: TGTGCCAGCAGCGTAGTACCCTCGACCAGCGGTGAGCAGTACTTC. Its protein is CASSVVPSTSGEQYF. V usage is TRBV9 and J usage is TRBJ2-7, with TRBD2 as a possible D gene (5 bases). Trimming shortened V by 0 bases and J by 7 bases, and 17 bases separated the two germline ends. CDR1 and CDR2 (germline): SGDLS, YYNGEE. The CDR3 consists of 15 residues.

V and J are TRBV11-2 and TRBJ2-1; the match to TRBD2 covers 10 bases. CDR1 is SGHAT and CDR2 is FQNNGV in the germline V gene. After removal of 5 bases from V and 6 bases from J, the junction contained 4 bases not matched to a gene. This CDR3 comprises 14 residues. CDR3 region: CASSQRTSGNEQFF. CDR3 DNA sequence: TGTGCCAGCAGCCAGAGGACTAGCGGCAATGAGCAGTTCTTC.

The CDR3 sequence: CASSLLAGNEQFF. For the CDR3, the DNA is TGTGCCAGCAGTCTATTAGCGGGCAATGAGCAGTTCTTC. This rearrangement joins TRBV27 to TRBJ2-1, with TRBD2 matching 7 bases. J was trimmed by 6 bases and V by 5 bases; bases with no gene match: 4. CDR1 is MNHEY, CDR2 SMNVEV, per germline (reference sequence). The CDR3 runs to 13 residues.

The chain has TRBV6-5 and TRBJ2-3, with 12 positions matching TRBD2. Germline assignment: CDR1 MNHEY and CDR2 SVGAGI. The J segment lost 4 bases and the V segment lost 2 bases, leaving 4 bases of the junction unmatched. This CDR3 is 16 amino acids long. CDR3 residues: CASSYALAGGADTQYF. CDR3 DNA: TGTGCCAGCAGTTACGCGCTAGCGGGAGGGGCAGATACGCAGTATTTT.

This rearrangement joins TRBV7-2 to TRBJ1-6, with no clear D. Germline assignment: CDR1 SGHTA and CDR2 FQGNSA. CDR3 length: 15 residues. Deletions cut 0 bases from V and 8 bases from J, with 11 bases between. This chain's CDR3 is CASSLAITGDSPLHF. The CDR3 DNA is TGTGCCAGCAGCTTAGCGATAACCGGGGATTCACCCCTCCACTTT.

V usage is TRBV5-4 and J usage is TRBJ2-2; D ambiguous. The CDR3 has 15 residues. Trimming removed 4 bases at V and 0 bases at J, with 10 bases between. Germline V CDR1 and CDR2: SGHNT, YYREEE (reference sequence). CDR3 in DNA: TGTGCCAGCAGCCCCCGTACAGCGAACACCGGGGAGCTGTTTTTT. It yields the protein CASSPRTANTGELFF.

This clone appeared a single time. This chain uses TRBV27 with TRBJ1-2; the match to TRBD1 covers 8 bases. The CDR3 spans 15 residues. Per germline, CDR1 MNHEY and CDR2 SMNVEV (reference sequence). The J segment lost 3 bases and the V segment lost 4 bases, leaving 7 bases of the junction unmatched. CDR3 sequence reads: CASSSPDRADYGYTF. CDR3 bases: TGTGCCAGCAGTTCCCCGGACAGGGCGGACTATGGCTACACCTTC.